This T cell receptor beta chain was sequenced for a study of STAT5B mutations in CD4+ large granular lymphocyte leukemia. Trimming removed 6 bases from V and 0 bases from J, with 9 bases in between. Germline V gives CDR1 SGHVS, CDR2 FQNEAQ. This CDR3 contains 13 residues. Notes on this clone: Its antigen remains unknown.

Measured with immunoSEQ multiplex PCR; TCRdb has only the in-frame clones, and not every one. The data contain approximately 4,500 clones, 65% to 85% of them singletons. Findings of the study overall: Patient CD4-sorted repertoires stayed more clonal than healthy ones after leukemic-clone removal.

Sample: PBMCs. This TCR derives from a man in his sixties or seventies with CD4+ T-cell large granular lymphocyte leukemia. This chain uses TRBV7-8 with TRBJ2-7; no definite D call. The CDR3 spells CASSPGYSYEQYF. In DNA, the CDR3 is TGTGCCAGCAGTCCCGGTTACTCCTACGAGCAGTACTTC.